This T cell receptor (beta chain) was profiled in a study of blood T cell repertoires in COVID-19. Study information: T cells, B-cell-depleted T cells, or PBMCs provided the cDNA or gDNA that served as material.

Germline V lookup: CDR1 SGHRS, CDR2 YFSETQ. This CDR3 has 14 residues. The J segment lost 8 bases and the V segment lost 0 bases, leaving 5 bases of the junction unmatched. Generated by immunoSEQ multiplex PCR, the TCRdb table keeps only in-frame clones and is missing some. The top ten clones hold around an eighth of a sample with about 190,000 clones, about 80% of them seen once. The source material was peripheral blood. The sequence was obtained from a man in his thirties or forties with active or convalescent COVID-19. The chain employs TRBV5-1 and TRBJ1-2; 9 bases are a match to TRBD1. In nucleotides, the CDR3 is TGCGCCAGCAGCTTGGGGGACAGGGCTTCGGGCTACACCTTC. It encodes CASSLGDRASGYTF.